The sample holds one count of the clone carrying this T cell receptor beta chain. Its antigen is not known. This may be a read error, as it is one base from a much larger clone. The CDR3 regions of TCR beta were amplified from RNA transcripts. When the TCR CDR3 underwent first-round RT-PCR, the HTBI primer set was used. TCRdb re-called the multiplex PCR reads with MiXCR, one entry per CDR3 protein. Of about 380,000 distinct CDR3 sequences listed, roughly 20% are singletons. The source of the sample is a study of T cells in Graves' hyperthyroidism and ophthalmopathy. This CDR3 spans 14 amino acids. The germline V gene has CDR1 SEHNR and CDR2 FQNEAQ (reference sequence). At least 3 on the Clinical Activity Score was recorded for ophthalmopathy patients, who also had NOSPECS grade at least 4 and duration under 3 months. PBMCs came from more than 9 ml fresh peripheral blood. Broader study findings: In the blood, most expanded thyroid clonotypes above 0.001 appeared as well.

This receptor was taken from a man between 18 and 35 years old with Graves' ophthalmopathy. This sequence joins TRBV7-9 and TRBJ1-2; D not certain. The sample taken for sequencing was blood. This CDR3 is CTSTVLTAGYGYTF. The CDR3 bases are TGTACCAGCACCGTTTTGACGGCAGGCTATGGCTACACCTTC.